Below are 8 T cell receptor beta chains sequenced from a single sample in a study of cytomegalovirus exposure and HLA in healthy donors. Amplification used 60 Vbeta primers and 13 Jbeta primers. Clones were sequenced by immunoSEQ multiplex PCR, and TCRdb holds only the in-frame ones, with some missing. The data show 150,000 or so clones, about 75% seen once. The sample comprised PBMCs. The origin of the receptors is a male donor in good health and CMV-seronegative.

This chain joins TRBV4-3 and TRBJ2-5, with a weak D call TRBD2 (5 bases). Trimming shortened V by 0 bases and J by 2 bases, and 19 bases separated the two germline ends. This CDR3 contains 18 residues. Germline CDR1 LGHNA, CDR2 YSLEER. The CDR3 DNA reads as TGCGCCAGCAGCCAAGATCAGGAGGTTTGGCTAGTGCAAGAGACCCAGTACTTC. This translates into CASSQDQEVWLVQETQYF.

The chain links TRBV5-1 to TRBJ2-1; 7 bases fit TRBD1. The V gene's germline CDR1 is SGHRS and CDR2 YFSETQ. This CDR3 contains 15 residues. V was pared by 3 bases and J by 8 bases, with 11 bases of the junction left unmatched. The CDR3 protein is CASSSLTGRVDEQFF. CDR3 sequence (DNA): TGCGCCAGCAGCTCGTTGACAGGGCGGGTCGATGAGCAGTTCTTC.

Points on this clone: The sample carries other DNA sequences with the same CDR3. V usage is TRBV7-9 and J usage is TRBJ1-5, with D possibly being TRBD1 (5 bases). The V end was cut by 1 base, the J end by 4 bases, with 8 bases between. This CDR3 region has 14 residues. Germline V gene lookup returns CDR1 SEHNR and CDR2 FQNEAQ (reference sequence). CDR3 nucleotides: TGTGCCAGCAGCTTAGGGGGGGGGAATCAGCCCCAGCATTTT. It encodes CASSLGGGNQPQHF.

The chain joins TRBV6-5 to TRBJ2-2; D gene unclear. Germline-derived CDR1 and CDR2 are MNHEY and SVGAGI. CDR3 length: 15 residues. V gave up 2 bases and J gave up 0 bases, with 7 bases separating them. CDR3 in amino acids: CASSYDTSNTGELFF. CDR3 bases: TGTGCCAGCAGTTACGACACCTCGAACACCGGGGAGCTGTTTTTT.

The genes are TRBV9 and TRBJ1-1; tentative D call: TRBD1 (5 bases). CDR3 length equals 16 residues. CDR1 is SGDLS and CDR2 is YYNGEE in the germline V gene. The V gene lost 0 bases and the J gene lost 0 bases, with 12 bases spanning the gap. The DNA of the CDR3 is TGTGCCAGCAGCGTAGGGCAGGGCCGGATGAACACTGAAGCTTTCTTT. Its translation is CASSVGQGRMNTEAFF. The complete variable domain, with remaining parts taken from reference TRBV9 and TRBJ1-1, reads DSGVTQTPKHLITATGQRVTLRCSPRSGDLSVYWYQQSLDQGLQFLIQYYNGEERAKGNILERFSAQQFPDLHSELNLSSLELGDSALYFCASSVGQGRMNTEAFFGQGTRLTVV.

The table lists this clone with a few counts. This sequence joins TRBV30 and TRBJ2-2; TRBD1 agrees at 10 bases. The CDR3 spans 18 residues. The junction had 16 bases not matched to a gene; V was cut back by 1 base and J by 8 bases. Per germline, CDR1 GTSNPN and CDR2 SVGIG (reference sequence). The CDR3 nucleotides are TGTGCCTGGAGTGAAGGGACAGGGGAGGATTTTTTTGATGGGGAGCTGTTTTTT. Protein sequence: CAWSEGTGEDFFDGELFF.

The V gene is TRBV4-2, the J gene TRBJ1-2; no firm D call. The CDR3 is 15 amino acids. Per germline, CDR1 LGHNA and CDR2 YNFKEQ. V was pared by 3 bases and J by 1 base, with 12 bases between. The CDR3 here is CASSHGPRGNYGYTF. As DNA, the CDR3 is TGTGCCAGCAGCCACGGGCCCCGGGGTAACTATGGCTACACCTTC.

V usage is TRBV6-5 and J usage is TRBJ2-7, with TRBD1 matching 10 bases. The CDR3 extends over 15 amino acids. With 5 bases clipped from V and 4 bases from J, the junction kept 8 bases outside the gene matches. Per the germline V gene, CDR1 is MNHEY and CDR2 is SVGAGI. CDR3 in amino acids: CASSVHRDRGYEQYF. The CDR3, as DNA: TGTGCCAGCAGTGTACACCGGGACAGGGGTTACGAGCAGTACTTC.